This entry concerns a single T cell receptor beta chain. Its antigen is not known. The data were taken from a study of radiation and T cells in renal cell carcinoma. Study findings and constraints: In blood, top tumor clones expanded by 2 weeks, shrinking by 4.

The V end was cut by 0 bases, the J end by 1 base, with 8 bases between. CDR3 size: 14 residues. Germline loops: CDR1 SGHRS, CDR2 YFSETQ. Time point here: baseline pretreatment blood. The treatment is: 15 Gy SBRT to primary tumor, nephrectomy 4 weeks later. Repertoires were generated with immunoSEQ multiplex PCR, while TCRdb's copy carries only in-frame clones and drops some. Of more than 140,000 clones in the sample, around four fifths are singletons; the top ten hold roughly 25%. The origin of this receptor is a woman aged 45 to 65 with renal cell carcinoma. The chain recombines TRBV5-1 with TRBJ2-7, with no clear D. The material was blood, obtained from a patient whose treatment included radiotherapy and nephrectomy. CDR3 protein: CASSLAQESYEQYF. The CDR3 DNA reads TGCGCCAGCAGCTTGGCCCAGGAGTCCTACGAGCAGTACTTC.